This is a list of T cell receptor beta chains from one sample in a study of blood T cell repertoires in COVID-19. Method: immunoSEQ multiplex PCR; TCRdb's copy keeps in-frame clones and lacks some. The sample has 150,000 to 200,000 clones, more than 85% seen once; the top ten hold approximately 2.1%. Sequencing was carried out using peripheral blood. These receptors originate from a man between 70 and 80 years old with active or convalescent COVID-19. CDR3s include the opening cysteine and the closing phenylalanine or tryptophan. A D gene is named only where the DNA matches it firmly. Clone size, where shown, is once, few, many, or a class for clones that have expanded.

clone_size j_call d_call v_call cdr3_aa cdr3_nt
NA TRBJ2-7 TRBD2 TRBV28 CASSPRLAGHEQYF TGTGCCAGCAGTCCTCGACTAGCGGGGCACGAGCAGTACTTC
NA TRBJ1-2 NA TRBV2 CASTPGGEYYGYTF TGTGCCAGCACTCCCGGGGGGGAGTACTATGGCTACACCTTC
NA TRBJ2-7 NA TRBV28 CASSTPGSFYEQYF TGTGCCAGCAGTACCCCGGGAAGTTTCTACGAGCAGTACTTC
NA TRBJ1-6 NA TRBV19 CASKTLNGTSYNSPLHF TGTGCCAGCAAGACCCTTAACGGGACATCCTATAATTCACCCCTCCACTTT
NA TRBJ2-3 TRBD2 TRBV2 CASRRYLGLAELSTDTQYF TGTGCCAGCAGACGGTACTTAGGACTAGCGGAGCTTAGCACAGATACGCAGTATTTT
NA TRBJ1-6 TRBD1 TRBV6-2/TRBV6-3 CASSSGTGGVSPLHF TGTGCCAGCAGTTCCGGGACAGGGGGAGTTTCACCCCTCCACTTT
NA TRBJ2-5 TRBD1 TRBV7-2 CASSSRTGGYETQYF TGTGCCAGCAGCTCACGGACAGGGGGCTACGAGACCCAGTACTTC
NA TRBJ1-2 TRBD1 TRBV9 CASSPTGSDYGYTF TGTGCCAGCAGCCCGACAGGGTCCGACTATGGCTACACCTTC
NA TRBJ2-2 TRBD1 TRBV4-3 CASSPLPSGTGISGELFF TGCGCCAGCAGCCCACTCCCCAGTGGGACAGGGATATCCGGGGAGCTGTTTTTT
NA TRBJ1-4 TRBD1 TRBV19 CASSMQGQGGEKLFF TGTGCCAGTAGTATGCAGGGACAGGGTGGCGAAAAACTGTTTTTT
NA TRBJ2-2 TRBD2 TRBV11-2 CASSLAGGQGGELFF TGTGCCAGCAGCTTAGCGGGAGGGCAGGGCGGGGAGCTGTTTTTT
once TRBJ2-7 NA TRBV9 CASSVDLDRYEQYF TGTGCCAGCAGCGTAGATCTAGACCGCTACGAGCAGTACTTC
NA TRBJ2-7 NA TRBV27 CASSFGRGPYEQYF TGTGCCAGCAGTTTTGGCAGGGGTCCCTACGAGCAGTACTTC
few TRBJ2-7 NA TRBV28 CASSFAAVSSYEQYF TGTGCCAGCAGTTTTGCGGCAGTCAGCTCCTACGAGCAGTACTTC
NA TRBJ1-4 NA TRBV6-1 CASSEAGRDEKLFF TGTGCCAGCAGTGAAGCAGGGAGAGATGAAAAACTGTTTTTT
NA TRBJ1-6 TRBD1 TRBV2 CASSLDRRNSPLHF TGTGCCAGCTCTCTGGACAGGAGGAATTCACCCCTCCACTTT
NA TRBJ2-1 TRBD1 TRBV15 CATSGLFGTGDEQFF TGTGCCACCAGCGGATTGTTTGGAACAGGGGATGAGCAGTTCTTC
NA TRBJ1-4 TRBD1 TRBV27 CASSLRPDRGTNEKLFF TGTGCCAGCAGTTTACGTCCCGACAGGGGAACTAATGAAAAACTGTTTTTT
NA TRBJ1-2 TRBD1 TRBV28 CASAGQYGYTF TGTGCCAGCGCGGGACAGTATGGCTACACCTTC
NA TRBJ2-7 NA TRBV6-5 CASSYSTVGSTYEQYF TGTGCCAGCAGTTACTCGACAGTTGGCTCCACCTACGAGCAGTACTTC
NA TRBJ1-6 TRBD1 TRBV15 CATSREGWDRGNSPLHF TGTGCCACCAGCAGAGAGGGGTGGGACAGGGGTAATTCACCCCTCCACTTT
NA TRBJ1-5 NA TRBV15 CATSRGLGVGQPQHF TGTGCCACCAGCAGAGGATTAGGGGTGGGTCAGCCCCAGCATTTT
few TRBJ2-7 NA TRBV5-1 CASSRGGDTTYEQYF TGCGCCAGCAGCCGGGGTGGGGACACAACCTACGAGCAGTACTTC
few TRBJ2-7 NA TRBV7-9 CASSLTSSTYEQYF TGTGCCAGCAGCTTAACTAGCAGCACCTACGAGCAGTACTTC
NA TRBJ2-1 TRBD2 TRBV5-4 CASSPGGGRNEQFF TGTGCCAGCAGTCCCGGGGGGGGCCGGAATGAGCAGTTCTTC
NA TRBJ2-7 NA TRBV11-2 CASSSSESEQYF TGTGCCAGCAGCTCTAGCGAATCCGAGCAGTACTTC
NA TRBJ1-4 TRBD1 TRBV27 CASSSGQGINEKLFF TGTGCCAGCAGTTCGGGACAGGGGATTAATGAAAAACTGTTTTTT
few TRBJ2-7 NA TRBV7-9 CASSSWAVEQYF TGTGCCAGCAGCTCATGGGCAGTCGAGCAGTACTTC
NA TRBJ2-5 TRBD1 TRBV7-2 CASSLASGGRETQYF TGTGCCAGCAGCTTAGCCTCAGGGGGTCGGGAGACCCAGTACTTC
NA TRBJ2-5 TRBD2 TRBV28 CASSFREGLAEGQETQYF TGTGCCAGCAGTTTTAGGGAAGGACTAGCGGAGGGACAAGAGACCCAGTACTTC
NA TRBJ1-6 NA TRBV2 CASSEGPIGGSPLHF TGTGCCAGCAGTGAAGGGCCCATCGGAGGTTCACCCCTCCACTTT
NA TRBJ2-1 TRBD1 TRBV5-1 CASNTGTGAHNEQFF TGCGCCAGCAACACCGGGACAGGAGCTCACAATGAGCAGTTCTTC
NA TRBJ1-2 NA TRBV5-1 CASSLVTGPLITGGYTF TGCGCCAGCAGCTTGGTGACAGGACCCCTAATAACCGGCGGCTACACCTTC
NA TRBJ2-5 TRBD2 TRBV28 CASSSGLAENFQETQYF TGTGCCAGCAGTTCCGGACTAGCGGAGAACTTTCAAGAGACCCAGTACTTC
NA TRBJ2-1 NA TRBV5-3 CARSWAKGSSYNEQFF TGTGCCAGAAGCTGGGCCAAAGGGAGCTCCTACAATGAGCAGTTCTTC
NA TRBJ2-3 NA TRBV6-5 CATRLIRRGDTQYF TGTGCCACCAGACTTATACGTCGGGGAGATACGCAGTATTTT
NA TRBJ1-5 NA TRBV6-2/TRBV6-3 CASSWAASQPQHF TGTGCCAGCAGTTGGGCCGCGAGTCAGCCCCAGCATTTT
once TRBJ2-1 TRBD2 TRBV4-3 CASSRGTSGGEQFF TGCGCCAGCAGCCGAGGGACTAGCGGCGGTGAGCAGTTCTTC
NA TRBJ2-1 TRBD1 TRBV19 CASSIGQGDNEQFF TGTGCCAGTTCCATAGGTCAGGGGGACAATGAGCAGTTCTTC
NA TRBJ1-1 NA TRBV20-1 CSASLVTGYNPEAFF TGCAGTGCTAGTTTGGTAACAGGCTATAACCCTGAAGCTTTCTTT
once TRBJ1-5 NA TRBV24-1 CATSESSGTAEWPQHF TGTGCCACCAGTGAATCCTCCGGGACTGCTGAATGGCCCCAGCATTTT
NA TRBJ2-1 NA TRBV28 CASSSRTVSYNEQFF TGTGCCAGCAGTAGTCGGACAGTGTCCTACAATGAGCAGTTCTTC
NA TRBJ2-6 NA TRBV24-1 CATIRQLPSGANVLTF TGTGCCACCATACGACAGCTGCCTTCTGGGGCCAACGTCCTGACTTTC
NA TRBJ1-5 NA TRBV6-5 CASRPQGGNQPQHF TGTGCCAGCAGGCCGCAGGGTGGCAATCAGCCCCAGCATTTT
few TRBJ2-3 NA TRBV28 CASSPLLTRRDTQYF TGTGCCAGCAGCCCTCTTTTGACTCGACGAGATACGCAGTATTTT
NA TRBJ2-6 TRBD1 TRBV19 CASSIAQGAAGANVLTF TGTGCCAGTAGTATTGCGCAGGGGGCTGCTGGGGCCAACGTCCTGACTTTC
NA TRBJ2-1 TRBD2 TRBV9 CASSWTSGPTYNEQFF TGTGCCAGCAGCTGGACTAGCGGCCCCACCTACAATGAGCAGTTCTTC
NA TRBJ1-5 TRBD1 TRBV29-1 CSAMTGFGQPQHF TGCAGCGCCATGACAGGGTTTGGTCAGCCCCAGCATTTT
NA TRBJ2-5 TRBD1 TRBV5-1 CASSLTGTGVETQYF TGCGCCAGCAGCTTGACCGGGACAGGGGTAGAGACCCAGTACTTC
NA TRBJ2-5 NA TRBV7-9 CASSHNGAETQYF TGTGCCAGCAGCCACAATGGGGCCGAGACCCAGTACTTC
NA TRBJ2-1 TRBD2 TRBV6-5 CASSLLAGEGEQFF TGTGCCAGCAGTCTCCTAGCGGGAGAGGGTGAGCAGTTCTTC
NA TRBJ1-1 NA TRBV7-2 CASSSQGGNTEAFF TGTGCCAGCAGCTCACAGGGCGGGAACACTGAAGCTTTCTTT
NA TRBJ1-5 TRBD1 TRBV6-6 CASSPATRQGVNQPQHF TGTGCCAGCAGTCCAGCTACACGACAGGGGGTCAATCAGCCCCAGCATTTT
NA TRBJ1-2 TRBD1 TRBV5-6 CASSLTGGEVIYGYTF TGTGCCAGCAGCTTGACAGGGGGCGAGGTAATTTATGGCTACACCTTC